The source of this T cell receptor (beta chain) is a study of T cell clonotyping in hematopoietic cell transplantation. Study-wide findings and caveats: Pathologically expanded recipient clonotypes increased progressively from day 30 to day 180 as diversity fell. Broader posttransplant TCR repertoire diversity was predicted by graft donor and pretransplant recipient Inverse Simpson Index values.

As for time point: recipient sample about 28 days before transplant, after cytoreduction. With respect to this clone: The antigen is undetermined.

Method: immunoSEQ multiplex PCR; TCRdb's copy keeps in-frame clones and lacks some. Of tens of thousands of clones listed, 90% to 95% are singletons. CDR1 is SGHTS and CDR2 is YDEGEE in the germline V gene. V was shortened by 5 bases and J by 2 bases, with 13 bases between the two germline ends. This CDR3 is built from 14 residues. This chain joins TRBV5-8 and TRBJ2-5, with D uncertain. The receptor's source is a man aged 45-60 years with acute myeloid leukemia. Some clones in this sample may be carry-over from other donors' samples. Sequenced material: peripheral blood mononuclear cells, taken before stem cell transplant. CDR3 region: CASSTDAGQETQYF. For the CDR3, the DNA is TGTGCCAGCAGTACCGACGCAGGACAAGAGACCCAGTACTTC.